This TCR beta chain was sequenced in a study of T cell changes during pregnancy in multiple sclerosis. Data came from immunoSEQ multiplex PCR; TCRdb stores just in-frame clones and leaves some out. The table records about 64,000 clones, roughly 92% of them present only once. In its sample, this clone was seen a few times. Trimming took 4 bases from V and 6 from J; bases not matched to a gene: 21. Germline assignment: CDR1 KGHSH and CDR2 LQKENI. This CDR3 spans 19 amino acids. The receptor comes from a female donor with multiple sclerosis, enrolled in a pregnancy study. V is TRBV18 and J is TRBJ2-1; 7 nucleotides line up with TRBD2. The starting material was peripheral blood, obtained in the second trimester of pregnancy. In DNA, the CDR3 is TGTGCCAGCTCACACGACCGTCCGACCCGGCGGGAGCCGTTCAATGAGCAGTTCTTC. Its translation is CASSHDRPTRREPFNEQFF.